These 32 T cell receptor beta chains share one sample of origin, sequenced in a study of cytomegalovirus exposure and HLA in healthy donors. The PCR employed 60 Vbeta primers together with 13 Jbeta primers. Assay used: immunoSEQ multiplex PCR; TCRdb lists only in-frame clones, some missing. Altogether 130,000 to 150,000 clones are present, roughly 80% being singletons, with the ten largest covering about 4.7%. The source material was PBMCs. The receptor source for this set is a male donor in good health and CMV-seronegative.

This chain joins TRBV28 and TRBJ1-3, with 9 bases that match TRBD1. Germline CDR1 MDHEN, CDR2 SYDVKM. The V gene end was trimmed by 1 base and the J gene end by 1 base; junction bases not matched to a gene: 8. CDR3 size: 18 residues. The CDR3 DNA is TGTGCCAGCAGTTTATCACAACGGGACAGGGTATCTGGAAACACCATATATTTT. Protein: CASSLSQRDRVSGNTIYF.

The CDR3 loop reads CASSLASTQTQYF. DNA of the CDR3: TGTGCCAGCAGCTTAGCTAGCACCCAGACCCAGTACTTC. The V gene is TRBV11-2, the J gene TRBJ2-5; a possible D gene is TRBD2 (5 bases). Between the trimmed V and J ends, which lost 1 base and 6 bases, there was a span of 9 bases. The CDR3 runs to 13 residues. From germline, CDR1 is SGHAT and CDR2 FQNNGV. Supplemented by reference TRBV11-2 and TRBJ2-5, the full variable domain reads EAGVAQSPRYKIIEKRQSVAFWCNPISGHATLYWYQQILGQGPKLLIQFQNNGVVDDSQLPKDRFSAERLKGVDSTLKIQPAKLEDSAVYLCASSLASTQTQYFGPGTRLLVL.

This clone was recorded once. The chain has TRBV6-5 and TRBJ1-2; D might be TRBD1 (5 bases). This CDR3 is built from 11 residues. CDR1 and CDR2 (germline): MNHEY, SVGAGI. V lost 3 bases to trimming and J lost 8 bases, with 7 bases between them. CDR3 nucleotides: TGTGCCAGCAGTTATGGGGGGGGCTACACCTTC. As protein: CASSYGGGYTF.

The chain couples TRBV5-1 to TRBJ1-1; D remains ambiguous. Per germline, CDR1 SGHRS and CDR2 YFSETQ. The CDR3 has 13 amino acids. The ends were cut back, 2 bases at V and 0 bases at J, with 5 bases in the middle. For the CDR3, the DNA is TGCGCCAGCAGCTTCGACATGAACACTGAAGCTTTCTTT. It codes for CASSFDMNTEAFF.

This clone was seen a handful of times. This chain links TRBV28 with TRBJ1-2, with 9 positions matching TRBD1. Germline V lookup: CDR1 MDHEN, CDR2 SYDVKM. The CDR3 extends over 14 amino acids. Germline trimming cut 8 bases from V and 2 bases from J; bases unmatched to any gene: 6. Here the CDR3 reads CASEQGALNYGYTF. CDR3 DNA sequence: TGTGCCAGCGAACAGGGGGCCCTCAACTATGGCTACACCTTC.

This chain connects TRBV28 to TRBJ1-5; TRBD1 aligns across 10 bases. The CDR3 is 16 residues long. The V and J ends lost 4 bases and 5 bases, in that order; junction bases with no gene match: 8. Germline V CDR1 and CDR2: MDHEN, SYDVKM. As DNA, the CDR3 is TGTGCCAGCAGTTCCCACCTAGGGACAGGGGATCAGCCCCAGCATTTT. Residues: CASSSHLGTGDQPQHF.

This clone was detected only once. This rearrangement joins TRBV9 to TRBJ2-1, with D perhaps TRBD1 (6 bases). From germline, CDR1 is SGDLS and CDR2 YYNGEE. V lost 1 base and J lost 6, with 8 bases in between. The CDR3 consists of 13 residues. The CDR3 protein is CASSVRGGNEQFF. The CDR3 region has the DNA TGTGCCAGCAGCGTACGAGGGGGCAATGAGCAGTTCTTC. Using reference TRBV9 and TRBJ2-1 for the parts outside the CDR3, the full variable domain is DSGVTQTPKHLITATGQRVTLRCSPRSGDLSVYWYQQSLDQGLQFLIQYYNGEERAKGNILERFSAQQFPDLHSELNLSSLELGDSALYFCASSVRGGNEQFFGPGTRLTVL.

The chain joins TRBV5-1 to TRBJ2-3; the D is unclear. CDR3 length: 15 residues. V gave up 0 bases and J gave up 3 bases, with 11 bases separating them. The germline CDR1 and CDR2 sequences are SGHRS and YFSETQ. The CDR3 here is CASSLVDSGTDTQYF. The CDR3 DNA reads as TGCGCCAGCAGCTTGGTAGACTCCGGGACAGATACGCAGTATTTT. Supplemented by reference TRBV5-1 and TRBJ2-3, the full variable domain reads KAGVTQTPRYLIKTRGQQVTLSCSPISGHRSVSWYQQTPGQGLQFLFEYFSETQRNKGNFPGRFSGRQFSNSRSEMNVSTLELGDSALYLCASSLVDSGTDTQYFGPGTRLTVL.

The V call is TRBV5-3, the J call TRBJ1-2, with 12 bases that match TRBD1. TRBV5-3 carries the ORF label, with uncertain function. J gave up 7 bases and V 4 bases, and 17 bases lay outside the gene matches. CDR3 length: 18 residues. The CDR3 spells CARSHGTERDRGRGGYTF. CDR3 nucleotide sequence: TGTGCCAGAAGCCACGGAACGGAACGGGACAGGGGGCGAGGTGGCTACACCTTC.

The sample holds a few counts of this clone. The chain combines TRBV4-1 with TRBJ1-5; D not resolved. Between the trimmed V and J ends, which lost 0 bases and 9 bases, there was a span of 24 bases. CDR3 length: 18 residues. Germline V CDR1 and CDR2: MGHRA, YSYEKL. The CDR3 DNA reads TGCGCCAGCAGCCAAGATCATGGGAGAGACGGGGATGGTTGGCCCCAGCATTTT. Residues: CASSQDHGRDGDGWPQHF.

The J gene is TRBJ1-5, the V gene TRBV28; a weak D match, TRBD1 (6 bases). The CDR3 is made up of 15 amino acids. Trimming took off 5 bases at V and 6 bases at J, with 17 bases between the two ends. The germline gives CDR1 MDHEN, CDR2 SYDVKM. CDR3 DNA: TGTGCCAGCAGTACACAACGGAACAGGGTTCAGCCCCAGCATTTT. This codes for CASSTQRNRVQPQHF.

V gene TRBV20-1 combines with J gene TRBJ2-7; D ambiguous. Germline V gene sequence: CDR1 DFQATT, CDR2 SNEGSKA (reference sequence). Trimming removed 5 bases at V and 12 bases at J, with 17 bases between. The CDR3 contains 11 residues. This CDR3 reads CSAEDPPQAYF. CDR3 sequence (DNA): TGCAGTGCTGAAGACCCACCCCAGGCGTACTTC.

This clone was seen more than once but under ten times. The chain links TRBV6-5 to TRBJ1-6, with D possibly matching TRBD1 (5 bases). The germline V gene encodes CDR1 MNHEY and CDR2 SVGAGI. The CDR3 extends over 14 amino acids. Trimming took 7 bases from V and 5 from J, leaving 12 bases between them. DNA for the CDR3: TGTGCCAGCACCCCCGGGGGTCATAATTCACCCCTCCACTTT. Its protein is CASTPGGHNSPLHF.

The rearrangement joins TRBV28 to TRBJ1-5; no firm D call. This CDR3 is 16 amino acids long. V shed 5 bases and J shed 2 bases, with 16 bases lying between them. Germline lookup yields CDR1 MDHEN and CDR2 SYDVKM. This chain's CDR3 is CASSRLGKQGNQPQHF. CDR3 sequence (DNA): TGTGCCAGCAGTAGGCTAGGAAAGCAAGGCAATCAGCCCCAGCATTTT. Looking up the rest from reference TRBV28 and TRBJ1-5 gives the full variable domain: DVKVTQSSRYLVKRTGEKVFLECVQDMDHENMFWYRQDPGLGLRLIYFSYDVKMKEKGDIPEGYSVSREKKERFSLILESASTNQTSMYLCASSRLGKQGNQPQHFGDGTRLSIL.

About this clone: Relative to the germline gene, one junction end is altered; a read error may explain this. This rearrangement joins TRBV6-5 to TRBJ2-5; D might be TRBD1 (6 bases). Judging by the DNA end, TRBJ2-7 fits better; the J call may be wrong. The CDR3 has 14 residues. Germline loops: CDR1 MNHEY, CDR2 SVGAGI. Here the CDR3 reads CASSYEGGSFEQYF. The CDR3 bases are TGTGCCAGCAGTTATGAAGGGGGATCCTTCGAGCAGTACTTC.

This chain uses TRBV5-6 with TRBJ1-1; D may be TRBD1 (6 bases). V was trimmed by 3 bases and J by 11 bases, leaving 20 bases between them. CDR1 SGHDT and CDR2 YYEEEE come from the germline V gene. This CDR3 comprises 14 residues. CDR3 DNA: TGTGCCAGCAGCTCCATGGGGGCCGTTATTGGGGCTTTCTTT. The encoded protein is CASSSMGAVIGAFF.

J is TRBJ2-7 and V is TRBV6-1; weak D call: TRBD1 (6 bases). The CDR3 is 16 residues long. Between the trimmed V and J ends, which lost 3 bases and 3 bases, there was a span of 18 bases. The germline V gene has CDR1 MNHNS and CDR2 SASEGT. For the CDR3, the DNA is TGTGCCAGCAGTGACATAGGTATTGGGACACACTACGAGCAGTACTTC. It codes for CASSDIGIGTHYEQYF.

The V gene is TRBV9, the J gene TRBJ2-5, with a possible D match to TRBD2 (6 bases). This CDR3 spans 14 amino acids. The germline V gene encodes CDR1 SGDLS and CDR2 YYNGEE. Trimming stripped 6 bases from V and 2 bases from J, with 14 bases between. The CDR3 sequence is CASNSGLLQETQYF. The CDR3 nucleotides are TGTGCCAGCAATTCAGGACTACTACAAGAGACCCAGTACTTC.

This rearrangement joins TRBV18 to TRBJ2-1; the D is unclear. V lost 3 bases and J 9 bases, leaving 15 bases between the germline ends. Germline V gene sequence: CDR1 KGHSH, CDR2 LQKENI. CDR3 size: 14 residues. Here the CDR3 reads CASSPGLERSEQFF. The CDR3 DNA reads as TGTGCCAGCTCACCGGGCTTAGAAAGGTCTGAGCAGTTCTTC. Variable domain in full (rest from reference TRBV18 and TRBJ2-1): NAGVMQNPRHLVRRRGQEARLRCSPMKGHSHVYWYRQLPEEGLKFMVYLQKENIIDESGMPKERFSAEFPKEGPSILRIQQVVRGDSAAYFCASSPGLERSEQFFGPGTRLTVL.

The rearrangement links TRBV19 to TRBJ2-7; 12 nucleotides match TRBD2. The CDR3 sequence is 18 residues long. Germline assignment: CDR1 LNHDA and CDR2 SQIVND (reference sequence). The V segment lost 5 bases and the J segment 6 bases; nucleotides outside the gene matches: 17. Here the CDR3 DNA reads TGTGCCAGTAGTCCTCACGGACTAGCGGGGCCTAAGCCAGTCGAGCAGTACTTC. It codes for CASSPHGLAGPKPVEQYF.

This sequence joins TRBV5-8 and TRBJ1-3; 8 nucleotides align to TRBD1. The CDR3 consists of 14 residues. V dropped 3 bases and J dropped 2; count of bases not matched to a gene: 1. Germline V gives CDR1 SGHTS, CDR2 YDEGEE. This chain's CDR3 is CASSWTGPGNTIYF. The CDR3 DNA reads as TGTGCCAGCAGCTGGACAGGGCCTGGAAACACCATATATTTT.

J is TRBJ2-7 and V is TRBV6-5, with a weak D call TRBD1 (5 bases). The CDR3 has 13 amino acids. V dropped 2 bases and J dropped 2 bases, with 7 bases sitting between them. Germline V gene sequence: CDR1 MNHEY, CDR2 SVGAGI. CDR3: CASSYRGAYEQYF. The CDR3 region has the DNA TGTGCCAGCAGTTACAGGGGTGCCTACGAGCAGTACTTC.

This chain uses TRBV29-1 with TRBJ1-1; D possibly corresponds to TRBD1 (5 bases). From germline, CDR1 is SQVTM and CDR2 ANQGSEA. Trimming removed 3 bases at V and 2 bases at J, with 10 bases between. CDR3 length: 13 amino acids. CDR3 in amino acids: CSVDGTLNTEAFF. The CDR3 bases are TGCAGCGTTGATGGGACTTTAAACACTGAAGCTTTCTTT.

V is TRBV9 and J is TRBJ2-1; D possibly corresponds to TRBD2 (5 bases). V was trimmed by 3 bases and J by 10 bases, leaving 23 bases between them. Per germline, CDR1 SGDLS and CDR2 YYNGEE. The CDR3 has 16 residues. CDR3: CASSEPSSSGVREQFF. For the CDR3, the DNA is TGTGCCAGCAGCGAACCTAGCAGCTCTGGGGTTCGGGAGCAGTTCTTC.

The rearrangement uses TRBV10-1 and TRBJ1-1, with D maybe TRBD1 (6 bases). CDR1 and CDR2 (germline): WNHNN, SYGVQD (reference sequence). V was shortened by 3 bases and J by 2 bases, with 7 bases between the two germline ends. The CDR3 totals 13 residues. CDR3 nucleotides: TGCGCCAGCAGTGAACAGGGCAACACTGAAGCTTTCTTT. Amino acid sequence: CASSEQGNTEAFF.

The chain recombines TRBV7-2 with TRBJ2-3, with TRBD2 matching over 10 bases. Germline V gene lookup returns CDR1 SGHTA and CDR2 FQGNSA. The CDR3 sequence is 18 residues long. V trimming: 4 bases; J trimming: 2 bases; junction bases outside the gene matches: 12. This chain's CDR3 is CASSSQRGGGRYTDTQYF. In nucleotides, the CDR3 is TGTGCCAGCAGCTCACAGCGGGGGGGCGGAAGGTACACAGATACGCAGTATTTT.

This rearrangement joins TRBV5-8 to TRBJ1-2, with 9 positions matching TRBD1. The germline V gene encodes CDR1 SGHTS and CDR2 YDEGEE. The CDR3 loop spans 12 amino acids. The CDR3 bases are TGTGCTTTCCCCGGACAGGGGAGAGGCTACACCTTC. This encodes CAFPGQGRGYTF.

This chain connects TRBV6-5 to TRBJ2-1; 7 bases map to TRBD1. V gave up 6 bases and J gave up 5 bases; unmatched junction bases: 4. CDR3 size: 13 residues. Germline values: CDR1 MNHEY, CDR2 SVGAGI. The CDR3 loop is CASRRGQHNEQFF. CDR3 DNA: TGTGCCAGCAGGAGGGGACAGCACAATGAGCAGTTCTTC.

The chain recombines TRBV5-1 with TRBJ2-7, with 9 bases lining up with TRBD1. Germline loops: CDR1 SGHRS, CDR2 YFSETQ. This CDR3 is 16 amino acids long. The trim removed 2 bases at V and 1 base at J, leaving 7 bases unmatched. CDR3 in DNA: TGCGCCAGCAGCTTCACTCCGGGACAGGGTTCCTACGAGCAGTACTTC. Translated, it gives CASSFTPGQGSYEQYF.

The V and J genes are TRBV14 and TRBJ2-1; D not certain. Trimming stripped 4 bases from V and 2 bases from J, with 12 bases between. The CDR3 length is 15 residues. The V gene's germline CDR1 is SGHDN and CDR2 FVKESK. The CDR3: CASSPRGAPYNEQFF. CDR3 sequence (DNA): TGTGCCAGCAGCCCCCGTGGAGCCCCCTACAATGAGCAGTTCTTC.

In regard to this clone: This sample also contains other DNA sequences that code for the same CDR3. The J gene is TRBJ1-4, the V gene TRBV4-1; D unresolved. Germline-derived CDR1 and CDR2 are MGHRA and YSYEKL. With 1 base removed from V and 7 bases from J, the gap between germline ends came to 10 bases. The CDR3 spans 14 residues. CDR3 sequence: CASSQGGLGEKLFF. The CDR3 nucleotides are TGCGCCAGCAGCCAAGGAGGGCTGGGTGAAAAACTGTTTTTT.

The rearrangement joins TRBV7-9 to TRBJ2-1; D may be TRBD2 (6 bases). Trimming removed 5 bases from V and 14 bases from J, with 19 bases in between. The length of the CDR3 is 13 residues. From germline, CDR1 is SEHNR and CDR2 FQNEAQ (reference sequence). For the CDR3, the DNA is TGTGCCAGCAGCCGAAGCGATAGTGCGGGAAAGTTCTTC. It encodes CASSRSDSAGKFF.